This TCR beta chain was observed in a study of shared clonotypes between healthy human individuals. Study overall: A couple of women and a few men aged 18 to 49 served as donors.

This clone was recorded only once. Using ten immunoSEQ deep assay plates, investigators sequenced unsorted PBMC DNA. The repertoire was sequenced with immunoSEQ multiplex PCR; TCRdb's copy has only in-frame clones and lacks some. The sample lists some 470,000 clones, around 78% occurring once. The CDR3 extends over 16 amino acids. Germline V gene lookup returns CDR1 MNHEY and CDR2 SMNVEV (reference sequence). Trimming removed 0 bases at V and 2 bases at J, with 13 bases between. Material: PBMCs. V and J are TRBV27 and TRBJ1-2; no clear D gene. The clonotype was recovered from a woman aged 40 to 50 in good health. Some clones in this sample may be carry-over from other donors' samples. The CDR3 sequence is CASSLSRGTVNYGYTF. The CDR3 nucleotides are TGTGCCAGCAGTTTATCTCGGGGAACGGTAAACTATGGCTACACCTTC.